Ten or more counts support the clone carrying this T cell receptor (beta chain). The data were obtained in a study of T cells in Graves' hyperthyroidism and ophthalmopathy. Amplification targeted TCR beta CDR3 regions from RNA transcripts. The study used the HTBI primer set for a first-round RT-PCR of the TCR CDR3. Via MiXCR, TCRdb re-called the multiplex PCR reads, giving one row per CDR3 protein. The sample gives around 760,000 distinct CDR3 sequences, approximately 40% of which show up once; around 29% is in the top ten. PBMCs stemmed from about 9.5 ml fresh peripheral blood. Input material: blood. The sequence came from a woman aged 35 to 49 with Graves' hyperthyroidism.

CDR3 bases: TGTGCCAGCAGCAACGATCCCAATCAGCCCCAGCATTTT. This translates into CASSNDPNQPQHF. The chain couples TRBV6-5 to TRBJ1-5; D is unclear. V was cut by 6 bases and J by 3 bases, with 9 bases left in between. The CDR3 extends over 13 amino acids. From germline, CDR1 is MNHEY and CDR2 SVGAGI.